The 20 T cell receptor beta chains given below trace back to one sample, sequenced in a study of blood T cell repertoires in COVID-19. This table comes from immunoSEQ multiplex PCR, and its TCRdb copy is limited to in-frame clones, with some not included. The table records approximately 240,000 clones, around 87% of them present only once. The sequenced material came from PBMCs or T cells enriched from blood (not recorded which). The receptors stem from a woman aged 25 to 39 with acute COVID-19.

The CDR3 DNA follows: TGCGCCAGCAGCCCACGGACAGGGTCGAGGGAGACCCAGTACTTC. Protein sequence: CASSPRTGSRETQYF. The chain is built from TRBV5-1 and TRBJ2-5, with 8 positions matching TRBD1. V was pared by 4 bases and J by 5 bases, with 10 bases of the junction left unmatched. The CDR3 is made up of 15 amino acids. Germline V gene sequence: CDR1 SGHRS, CDR2 YFSETQ.

V and J are TRBV18 and TRBJ2-7, with 7 nucleotides matching TRBD1. The junction had 8 bases not matched to a gene; V was cut back by 6 bases and J by 3 bases. The CDR3 spans 14 residues. Germline CDR1 reads KGHSH; CDR2 reads LQKENI. CDR3 sequence reads: CASSAGTVFYEQYF. CDR3 coding DNA: TGTGCCAGCTCCGCCGGGACAGTTTTCTACGAGCAGTACTTC.

The chain links TRBV2 to TRBJ1-5, with D tentatively TRBD1 (5 bases). Germline V lookup: CDR1 SNHLY, CDR2 FYNNEI. V was shortened by 8 bases and J by 7 bases, with 12 bases between the two germline ends. This CDR3 has 12 residues. CDR3 nucleotide sequence: TGTGCCAGCGGGGGGGTAGTACAGCCCCAGCATTTT. As protein: CASGGVVQPQHF.

V usage is TRBV7-8 and J usage is TRBJ1-4, with TRBD1 identical over 7 bases. This CDR3 spans 14 amino acids. In germline, CDR1 is SGHVS, CDR2 FQNEAQ. Trimming took 5 bases from V and 8 from J; bases not matched to a gene: 8. The DNA for the CDR3 is TGTGCCAGCAGCCAAGGGGGCGCAGGAGAAAAACTGTTTTTT. Translated: CASSQGGAGEKLFF.

The J gene is TRBJ2-7, the V gene TRBV7-2; no firm D call. V was trimmed by 2 bases and J by 5 bases, leaving 7 bases between them. The CDR3 is 12 amino acids. In germline, CDR1 is SGHTA, CDR2 FQGNSA. CDR3 protein: CASSLFGNEQYF. CDR3 nucleotide sequence: TGTGCCAGCAGCTTATTTGGCAACGAGCAGTACTTC.

The gene calls are TRBV18 and TRBJ2-5; 8 bases map to TRBD2. CDR1 KGHSH and CDR2 LQKENI come from the germline V gene. With 2 bases clipped from V and 2 bases from J, the junction kept 4 bases outside the gene matches. The CDR3 runs to 15 residues. CDR3 sequence reads: CASSPRSGGQETQYF. CDR3 coding DNA: TGTGCCAGCTCACCAAGGTCGGGGGGGCAAGAGACCCAGTACTTC.

The chain is built from TRBV7-3 and TRBJ2-1, with TRBD2 identical over 7 bases. This CDR3 is 16 amino acids long. Germline CDR1 is SGHTA and CDR2 is FQGTGA. V lost 5 bases, J lost 3 bases, and 10 bases stayed unmatched. The CDR3: CASSPLPSGDYNEQFF. The CDR3 coding sequence is TGTGCCAGCAGCCCCTTGCCTAGCGGCGACTACAATGAGCAGTTCTTC.

The gene calls are TRBV7-9 and TRBJ1-6, with D hard to call. CDR1 is SEHNR, CDR2 FQNEAQ, per germline (reference sequence). Trimming stripped 1 base from V and 6 bases from J, with 7 bases between. The CDR3 consists of 14 residues. The CDR3 is CASSLEQVNSPLHF. DNA of the CDR3: TGTGCCAGCAGCTTAGAGCAGGTTAATTCACCCCTCCACTTT.

This chain joins TRBV4-1 and TRBJ2-1; D not certain. CDR1 and CDR2 (germline): MGHRA, YSYEKL. Trimming removed 4 bases from V and 4 bases from J, with 8 bases in between. The CDR3 runs to 13 residues. The CDR3 bases are TGCGCCAGCAGCCTCGCGGCTTACAATGAGCAGTTCTTC. Its protein is CASSLAAYNEQFF.

The genes are TRBV3-1 (or the pseudogene TRBV3-2) and TRBJ2-1; D possibly corresponds to TRBD1 (5 bases). From germline, CDR1 is LGHDT and CDR2 YNNKEL (reference sequence). Deletions cut 3 bases from V and 0 bases from J, with 9 bases between. CDR3 size: 15 residues. CDR3: CASSQTVHSYNEQFF. In nucleotides, the CDR3 is TGTGCCAGCAGCCAGACAGTCCACTCCTACAATGAGCAGTTCTTC.

The DNA of the CDR3 is TGTGCCATCAGGGGACAGGCCATCTACGAGCAGTACTTC. Its translation is CAIRGQAIYEQYF. The J gene is TRBJ2-7, the V gene TRBV10-3; 8 bases fit TRBD1. Germline V lookup: CDR1 ENHRY, CDR2 SYGVKD. This CDR3 contains 13 residues. V trimming: 6 bases; J trimming: 3 bases; junction bases outside the gene matches: 4.

The chain uses TRBV2 and TRBJ1-2, with 7 bases identical to TRBD1. Looked up from germline, CDR1 is SNHLY and CDR2 is FYNNEI. The CDR3 contains 12 residues. Trimming took 6 bases from V and 7 from J; bases not matched to a gene: 5. CDR3 residues: CASRDRESGYTF. In nucleotides, the CDR3 is TGTGCCAGCAGAGACAGGGAAAGTGGCTACACCTTC.

The rearrangement uses TRBV18 and TRBJ1-3, with D possibly matching TRBD1 (6 bases). Germline CDR1 reads KGHSH; CDR2 reads LQKENI. The CDR3 runs to 15 residues. Trimming shortened V by 3 bases and J by 5 bases, and 14 bases separated the two germline ends. CDR3 sequence: CASSPTGSERNTIYF. The DNA of the CDR3 is TGTGCCAGCTCACCTACAGGGAGTGAAAGAAACACCATATATTTT. The whole variable domain, remainder taken from reference TRBV18 and TRBJ1-3, is NAGVMQNPRHLVRRRGQEARLRCSPMKGHSHVYWYRQLPEEGLKFMVYLQKENIIDESGMPKERFSAEFPKEGPSILRIQQVVRGDSAAYFCASSPTGSERNTIYFGEGSWLTVV.

The rearrangement joins TRBV9 to TRBJ1-5; TRBD1 agrees at 9 bases. The V gene's germline CDR1 is SGDLS and CDR2 YYNGEE. Trimming cost V 3 bases and J 5 bases; bases outside gene matches: 6. This CDR3 has 15 residues. The CDR3 reads CASSGQGGTDQPQHF. CDR3 coding DNA: TGTGCCAGCAGCGGACAGGGGGGCACGGATCAGCCCCAGCATTTT.

There are a few counts of this clone. J is TRBJ2-1 and V is TRBV5-6, with D unresolved. V was shortened by 4 bases and J by 6 bases, with 8 bases between the two germline ends. Germline V lookup: CDR1 SGHDT, CDR2 YYEEEE. The CDR3 sequence is 12 residues long. This CDR3 is CASSLTLNEQFF. The DNA for the CDR3 is TGTGCCAGCAGCCTAACCCTCAATGAGCAGTTCTTC.

The rearrangement uses TRBV5-5 and TRBJ2-1, with D tentatively TRBD2 (5 bases). The CDR3 is made up of 16 amino acids. The V end lost 5 bases, the J end lost 0 bases, and 15 bases lay between the germline ends. Germline CDR1 reads SGHKS; CDR2 reads YYEKEE (reference sequence). In nucleotides, the CDR3 is TGTGCCAGCAGTAGGGCGCCCGGGGACTCCTACAATGAGCAGTTCTTC. Protein product: CASSRAPGDSYNEQFF.

J is TRBJ1-6 and V is TRBV6-1, with TRBD1 identical over 10 bases. Germline CDR1 and CDR2: MNHNS and SASEGT. This CDR3 region has 17 residues. V lost 0 bases, J lost 4 bases, and 3 bases stayed unmatched. The CDR3 loop is CASSEAGGQGYNSPLHF. The CDR3 bases are TGTGCCAGCAGTGAAGCAGGGGGACAGGGGTATAATTCACCCCTCCACTTT.

The chain recombines TRBV5-1 with TRBJ1-2; no definite D call. This CDR3 has 15 residues. V was pared by 0 bases and J by 8 bases, with 17 bases between. Germline CDR1 reads SGHRS; CDR2 reads YFSETQ. The CDR3 here is CASSLEAGPGGGYTF. The CDR3 nucleotides read TGCGCCAGCAGCTTGGAGGCGGGCCCAGGAGGCGGCTACACCTTC.

The rearrangement links TRBV30 to TRBJ1-2; the match to TRBD1 covers 9 bases. V lost 5 bases, J lost 4 bases, and 5 bases stayed unmatched. The length of the CDR3 is 13 residues. The germline gives CDR1 GTSNPN, CDR2 SVGIG (reference sequence). Here the CDR3 reads CAWETGGAYGYTF. For the CDR3, the DNA is TGTGCCTGGGAAACAGGGGGCGCCTATGGCTACACCTTC.

This clone was recorded a few times. The V gene is TRBV6-1, the J gene TRBJ2-3, with 7 positions matching TRBD2. The length of the CDR3 is 15 residues. The germline V gene has CDR1 MNHNS and CDR2 SASEGT. Germline trimming cut 3 bases from V and 3 bases from J; bases unmatched to any gene: 6. The CDR3 DNA sequence: TGTGCCAGCAGTGAGCGGGAGAGGGAAACAGATACGCAGTATTTT. Protein: CASSERERETDTQYF.